The 2 T cell receptor beta chains given below trace back to one sample, sequenced in a study of control samples from healthy donors and cancer patients. Sequenced by immunoSEQ multiplex PCR; TCRdb stores in-frame clones only, minus some. Of approximately 110,000 clones in the sample, roughly nine tenths were seen once. Source material: blood. These receptors were obtained from a woman aged 18-29 years in good health.

The V call is TRBV4-3, the J call TRBJ1-3, with TRBD1 as a possible D gene (5 bases). This CDR3 comprises 17 residues. The V end was cut by 0 bases, the J end by 0 bases, with 12 bases between. Germline V lookup: CDR1 LGHNA, CDR2 YSLEER. For the CDR3, the DNA is TGCGCCAGCAGCCAAGATTCAGGACACCTCTCTGGAAACACCATATATTTT. Translation gives CASSQDSGHLSGNTIYF.

The gene calls are TRBV5-8 and TRBJ2-3; D is unclear. Deletions cut 0 bases from V and 6 bases from J, with 8 bases between. The germline V gene encodes CDR1 SGHTS and CDR2 YDEGEE. CDR3 size: 13 residues. CDR3 protein: CASSLVGVDTQYF. The CDR3 bases are TGTGCCAGCAGCTTGGTTGGGGTGGATACGCAGTATTTT.